This T cell receptor (beta chain) was sequenced in a study of blood T cell repertoires in COVID-19. Method: immunoSEQ multiplex PCR; TCRdb's copy keeps in-frame clones and lacks some. Here the sample spans approximately 230,000 clones, 75% to 90% being singletons. This CDR3 spans 14 amino acids. Germline CDR1 reads MNHEY; CDR2 reads SVGAGI. Trimming left V 6 bases short and J 2 bases short, with 13 bases between. This sequence joins TRBV6-5 and TRBJ1-1; D is possibly TRBD1 (6 bases). The source material was PBMCs or T cells enriched from blood (not recorded which). The sequence derives from a woman in her 30s with acute COVID-19. Here the CDR3 reads CASSPEGGNTEAFF. CDR3 bases: TGTGCCAGCAGCCCCGAAGGGGGTAACACTGAAGCTTTCTTT.